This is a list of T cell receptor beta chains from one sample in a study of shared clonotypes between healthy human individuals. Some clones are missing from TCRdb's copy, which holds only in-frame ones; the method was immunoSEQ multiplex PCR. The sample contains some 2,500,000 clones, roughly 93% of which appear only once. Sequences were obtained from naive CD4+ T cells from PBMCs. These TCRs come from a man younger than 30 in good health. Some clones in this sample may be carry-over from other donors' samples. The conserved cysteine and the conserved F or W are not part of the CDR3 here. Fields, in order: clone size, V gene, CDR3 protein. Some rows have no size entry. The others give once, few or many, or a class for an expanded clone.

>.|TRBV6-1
ASSESHGRDGYT
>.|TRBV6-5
ASSPPGLAVRGQF
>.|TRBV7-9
ASTDQAF
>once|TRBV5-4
ASSLDRALYEQY
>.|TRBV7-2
ASSLGVPTYEQY
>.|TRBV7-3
ASSGYANTGELF
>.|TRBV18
ASSPADGSQETQY
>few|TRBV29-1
SATGRHYGYT
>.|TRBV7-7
ASSAGGADNEQF
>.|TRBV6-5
ASSVRQGADQPQH
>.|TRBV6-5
ASIAGVGYGYT
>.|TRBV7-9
ASSFPRPAEAGELF
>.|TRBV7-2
ASSLATGTGLGQY
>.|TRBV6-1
ASSEDGRFQETQY
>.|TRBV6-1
ASSVTGQGSYNEQF
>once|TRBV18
ASSPPSFRGTEAF
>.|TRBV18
ASSLQGAAGANVLT
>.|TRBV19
ASSSLSSASYNEQF
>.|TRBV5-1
ASSLVGTYNEQF
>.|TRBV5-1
ASSSSRQSGEKLF
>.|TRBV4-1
ASSQASAQRGPTEQY
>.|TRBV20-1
SARRGPEQY
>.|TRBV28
ASRGLAGANGG
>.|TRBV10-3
AISARLAGQETQY
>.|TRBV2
ASRYGGTYSYEQY
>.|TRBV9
ASSAPPLEAGYT
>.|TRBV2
ASSPTGLANNEQF
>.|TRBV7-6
ASSEGRGVIQPQH
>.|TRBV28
ASSLQTSYGYT
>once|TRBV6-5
ASSYGLAGYNEQF
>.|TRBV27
ASRLGVLSGANVLT
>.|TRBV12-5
ASGNPGGDTEAF
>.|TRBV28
ASSSAGPADTQY
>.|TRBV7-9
ASSWAGTGYQETQY
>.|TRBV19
ASSMGNSYEQY
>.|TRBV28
ASDTAGAGSYEQY
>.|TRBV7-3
ASSLDRGTDTQY
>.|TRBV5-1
ASSLLLRNTEAF
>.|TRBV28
ASSLSSYGYT
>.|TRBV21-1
ASSRRGTGVQWNTEAF
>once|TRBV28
AIGGGGQETQY
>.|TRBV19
ASSMGQTASGTGDIQY
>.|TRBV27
ASSLRKWGLADSEQY
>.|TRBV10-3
AISESSGAKETQY
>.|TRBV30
AWSVLQGASGYT
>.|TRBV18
ASSPPNRPNEKLF
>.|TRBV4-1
ASSQEAGASMTEAF
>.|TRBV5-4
ASSGSLAGSLDIQY
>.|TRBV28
ASGSPQGHQPQH
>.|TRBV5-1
ASSFSRGRPEAF
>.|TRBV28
ASSRQGVRAF
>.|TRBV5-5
ASSPWSEAETQY
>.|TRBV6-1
ASSEKTGANYGYT
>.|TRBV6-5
ASSRRPPNTEAF
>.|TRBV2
ASSPQGLAGGNEQY
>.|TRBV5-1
ASSLELAGVHEQY